Each of the 3 T cell receptor beta chains below was sequenced from the same sample in a study of T-cell reconstitution after alpha-beta-depleted transplantation in children. Unique molecular identifiers were incorporated during preparation of the TCRbeta library. TCRdb redid the calling of the PCR reads with MiXCR, one entry per CDR3 protein. The sample lists some 440,000 distinct CDR3 sequences; under 20% were seen once. The material was PBMCs, mostly from graft donor cells, obtained 360 days after TCRalphabeta/CD19-depleted stem cell transplant. These receptors were obtained from a boy under two years old who had a stem cell transplant for Wiskott-Aldrich syndrome, so the T cells may come from the graft donor.

V usage is TRBV20-1 and J usage is TRBJ1-5; tentative D call: TRBD1 (5 bases). V was cut by 7 bases and J by 11 bases, with 21 bases left in between. Germline lookup yields CDR1 DFQATT and CDR2 SNEGSKA (reference sequence). This CDR3 region has 13 residues. The CDR3 coding sequence is TGCAGTGGGGGTTCGGGGCCTTTTTCGACCCAGCATTTT. It is translated as CSGGSGPFSTQHF.

CDR3 nucleotide sequence: TGTGCCATCAGGCTAGCGGGGTACAATGAGCAGTTCTTC. Residues: CAIRLAGYNEQFF. The chain is built from TRBV10-3 and TRBJ2-1, with 9 positions matching TRBD2. The trim removed 6 bases at V and 4 bases at J, leaving 1 base unmatched. CDR1 and CDR2 from the germline V gene are ENHRY and SYGVKD. The CDR3 extends over 13 amino acids.

The chain has TRBV7-9 and TRBJ2-5; D call uncertain. Trimming left V 1 base short and J 0 bases short, with 12 bases between. The germline CDR1 and CDR2 sequences are SEHNR and FQNEAQ (reference sequence). The CDR3 has 16 amino acids. CDR3 coding DNA: TGTGCCAGCAGCTTAGTTGGCCCCCTGTACCAAGAGACCCAGTACTTC. This gives the protein CASSLVGPLYQETQYF.